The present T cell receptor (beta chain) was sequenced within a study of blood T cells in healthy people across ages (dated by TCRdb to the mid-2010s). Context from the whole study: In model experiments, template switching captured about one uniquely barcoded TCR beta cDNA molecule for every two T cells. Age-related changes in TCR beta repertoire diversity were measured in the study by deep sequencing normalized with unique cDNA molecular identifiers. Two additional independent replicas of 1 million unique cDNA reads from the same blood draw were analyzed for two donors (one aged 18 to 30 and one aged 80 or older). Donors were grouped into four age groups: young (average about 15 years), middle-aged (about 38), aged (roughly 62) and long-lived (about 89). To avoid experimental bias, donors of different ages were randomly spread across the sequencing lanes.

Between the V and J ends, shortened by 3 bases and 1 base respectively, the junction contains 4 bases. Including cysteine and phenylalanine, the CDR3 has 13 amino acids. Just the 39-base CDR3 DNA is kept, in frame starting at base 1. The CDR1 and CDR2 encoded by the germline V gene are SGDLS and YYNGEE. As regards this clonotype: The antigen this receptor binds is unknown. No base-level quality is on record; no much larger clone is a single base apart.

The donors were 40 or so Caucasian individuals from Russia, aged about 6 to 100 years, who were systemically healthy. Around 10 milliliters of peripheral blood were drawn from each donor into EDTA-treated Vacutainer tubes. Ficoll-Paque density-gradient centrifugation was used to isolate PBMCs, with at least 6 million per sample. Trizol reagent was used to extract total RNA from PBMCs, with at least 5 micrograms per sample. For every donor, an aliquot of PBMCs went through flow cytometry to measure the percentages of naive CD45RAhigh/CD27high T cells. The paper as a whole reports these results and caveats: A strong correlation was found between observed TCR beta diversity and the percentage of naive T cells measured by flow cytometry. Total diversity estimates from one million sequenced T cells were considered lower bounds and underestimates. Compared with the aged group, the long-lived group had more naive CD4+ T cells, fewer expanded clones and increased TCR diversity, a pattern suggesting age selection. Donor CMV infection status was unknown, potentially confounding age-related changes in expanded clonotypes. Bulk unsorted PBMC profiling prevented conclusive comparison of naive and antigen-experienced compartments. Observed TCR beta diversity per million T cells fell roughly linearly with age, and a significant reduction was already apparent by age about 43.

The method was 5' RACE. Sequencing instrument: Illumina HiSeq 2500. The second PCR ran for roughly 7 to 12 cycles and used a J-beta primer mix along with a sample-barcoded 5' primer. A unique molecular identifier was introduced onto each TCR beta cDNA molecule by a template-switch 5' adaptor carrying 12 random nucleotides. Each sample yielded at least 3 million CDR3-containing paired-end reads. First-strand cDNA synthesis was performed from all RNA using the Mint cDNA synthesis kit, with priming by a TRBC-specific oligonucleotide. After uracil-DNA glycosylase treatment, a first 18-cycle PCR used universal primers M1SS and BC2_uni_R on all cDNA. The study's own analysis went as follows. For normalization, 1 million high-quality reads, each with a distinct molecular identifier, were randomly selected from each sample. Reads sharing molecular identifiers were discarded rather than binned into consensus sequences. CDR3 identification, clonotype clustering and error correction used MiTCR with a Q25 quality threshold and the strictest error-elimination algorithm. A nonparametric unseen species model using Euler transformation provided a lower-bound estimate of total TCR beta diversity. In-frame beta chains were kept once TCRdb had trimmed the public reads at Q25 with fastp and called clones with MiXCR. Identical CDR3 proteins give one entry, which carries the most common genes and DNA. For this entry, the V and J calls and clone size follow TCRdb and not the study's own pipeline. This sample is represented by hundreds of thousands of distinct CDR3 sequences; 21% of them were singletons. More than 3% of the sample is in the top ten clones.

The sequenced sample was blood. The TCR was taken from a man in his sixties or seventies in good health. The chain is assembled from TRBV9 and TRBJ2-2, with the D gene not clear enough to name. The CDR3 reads CASSAQNTGELFF. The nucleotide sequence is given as TGTGCCAGCAGCGCCCAGAACACCGGGGAGCTGTTTTTT. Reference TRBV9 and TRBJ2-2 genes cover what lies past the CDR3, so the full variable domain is DSGVTQTPKHLITATGQRVTLRCSPRSGDLSVYWYQQSLDQGLQFLIQYYNGEERAKGNILERFSAQQFPDLHSELNLSSLELGDSALYFCASSAQNTGELFFGEGSRLTVL.